These 26 T cell receptor beta chains came from one sample sequenced in a study of tumor-infiltrating lymphocytes in localized non-small cell lung cancer. Sequencing used immunoSEQ multiplex PCR; TCRdb keeps in-frame clones, though not all of them. The sample has over 12,000 clones, 65% to 90% seen once; the top ten hold about a fifth. Source material: lung tumor tissue. These receptors were taken from a human donor with non-small cell lung cancer.

The chain couples TRBV6-1 to TRBJ1-5; D remains unclear. The ends were cut back, 6 bases at V and 11 bases at J, with 14 bases in the middle. The CDR3 length is 12 residues. Germline V CDR1 and CDR2: MNHNS, SASEGT. The CDR3 DNA follows: TGTGCCAGCAGCGAACTCCCCCAGGCCCAGCATTTT. The encoded protein is CASSELPQAQHF.

The sample holds one count of this clone. CDR3 sequence (DNA): TGTGCCATCAGTGAGAGGGGGCGATTGGAGACCCAGTACTTC. Translating it yields CAISERGRLETQYF. The V call is TRBV10-3, the J call TRBJ2-5, with TRBD1 matching 7 bases. The trim removed 2 bases at V and 5 bases at J, leaving 5 bases unmatched. The CDR3 length is 14 residues. Germline CDR1 ENHRY, CDR2 SYGVKD.

This clone was detected once. The V gene is TRBV5-1, the J gene TRBJ1-5; D is undetermined. Per germline, CDR1 SGHRS and CDR2 YFSETQ. The V gene lost 0 bases and the J gene lost 5 bases, with 9 bases spanning the gap. The CDR3 runs to 14 residues. CDR3 DNA sequence: TGCGCCAGCAGCTTGGGGGGAACTCATCAGCCCCAGCATTTT. Protein: CASSLGGTHQPQHF.

The chain links TRBV5-1 to TRBJ2-7, with D possibly TRBD1 on 6 matching bases. There are 15 residues in the CDR3. In germline, CDR1 is SGHRS, CDR2 YFSETQ. Trimming removed 4 bases at V and 4 bases at J, with 18 bases between. CDR3 residues: CASSVGTSGRYEQYF. The CDR3 nucleotides read TGCGCCAGCAGCGTAGGGACATCGGGAAGGTACGAGCAGTACTTC. Supplemented by reference TRBV5-1 and TRBJ2-7, the full variable domain reads KAGVTQTPRYLIKTRGQQVTLSCSPISGHRSVSWYQQTPGQGLQFLFEYFSETQRNKGNFPGRFSGRQFSNSRSEMNVSTLELGDSALYLCASSVGTSGRYEQYFGPGTRLTVT.

J is TRBJ2-3 and V is TRBV6-5; D gene ambiguous. Trimming shortened V by 5 bases and J by 0 bases, and 6 bases separated the two germline ends. CDR1 is MNHEY and CDR2 is SVGAGI in the germline V gene. The CDR3 sequence is 13 residues long. The CDR3, as DNA: TGTGCCAGCAGTAAACCTAGCACAGATACGCAGTATTTT. The encoded protein is CASSKPSTDTQYF.

The rearrangement joins TRBV7-6 to TRBJ2-1; 7 bases are shared with TRBD2. V lost 3 bases, J lost 5 bases, and 7 bases stayed unmatched. The CDR3 is made up of 15 amino acids. Germline V gene lookup returns CDR1 SGHVS and CDR2 FNYEAQ. This CDR3 reads CASSFEGGPHNEQFF. Written as DNA, the CDR3 is TGTGCCAGCAGCTTTGAGGGAGGGCCCCACAATGAGCAGTTCTTC. The full variable domain, completed using reference TRBV7-6 and TRBJ2-1, is GAGVSQSPRYKVTKRGQDVALRCDPISGHVSLYWYRQALGQGPEFLTYFNYEAQQDKSGLPNDRFSAERPEGSISTLTIQRTEQRDSAMYRCASSFEGGPHNEQFFGPGTRLTVL.

J is TRBJ1-1 and V is TRBV19; D may be TRBD1 (5 bases). The CDR3 is made up of 15 amino acids. V was trimmed by 2 bases and J by 2 bases, leaving 12 bases between them. CDR1 LNHDA and CDR2 SQIVND come from the germline V gene (reference sequence). The CDR3: CASSIWGDGNTEAFF. The CDR3 region has the DNA TGTGCCAGTAGTATATGGGGGGATGGTAACACTGAAGCTTTCTTT.

The chain recombines TRBV7-3 with TRBJ2-3; either TRBD1 or TRBD2 may supply D (6 bases each). This CDR3 is built from 14 residues. Germline V gene lookup returns CDR1 SGHTA and CDR2 FQGTGA. The ends were cut back, 4 bases at V and 0 bases at J, with 8 bases in the middle. In DNA, the CDR3 is TGTGCCAGCAGCTGGGGGGCTAGCACAGATACGCAGTATTTT. Protein: CASSWGASTDTQYF.

This chain uses TRBV7-6 with TRBJ1-3; possible D gene TRBD1, 6 bases. The germline V gene encodes CDR1 SGHVS and CDR2 FNYEAQ. V lost 0 bases to trimming and J lost 2 bases, with 14 bases between them. This CDR3 comprises 17 residues. The CDR3 reads CASSLATGQGTGNTIYF. For the CDR3, the DNA is TGTGCCAGCAGCTTAGCGACGGGGCAGGGGACTGGAAACACCATATATTTT.

The chain couples TRBV6-1 to TRBJ1-5; D gene ambiguous. Germline values: CDR1 MNHNS, CDR2 SASEGT. This CDR3 has 12 amino acids. Between the trimmed V and J ends, which lost 1 base and 7 bases, there was a span of 5 bases. The CDR3 sequence: CASSEGMQPQHF. For the CDR3, the DNA is TGTGCCAGCAGTGAAGGAATGCAGCCCCAGCATTTT.

This clone was seen just once. The chain employs TRBV21-1 and TRBJ1-5. TRBV21-1 constitutes a pseudogene. The CDR3 consists of 17 residues. The CDR3 is CASSKESNEGIHQPQHF. As DNA, the CDR3 is TGTGCCAGCAGCAAAGAATCTAACGAGGGGATACATCAGCCCCAGCATTTT.

This clone appeared once. V and J are TRBV7-6 and TRBJ1-1, with no clear D. Between the trimmed V and J ends, which lost 0 bases and 4 bases, there was a span of 6 bases. The CDR3 consists of 13 residues. Germline V lookup: CDR1 SGHVS, CDR2 FNYEAQ. The CDR3: CASSLAQGTEAFF. In DNA form, the CDR3 reads TGTGCCAGCAGCTTAGCGCAAGGCACTGAAGCTTTCTTT.

CDR3 in amino acids: CAWSPGLYEQYF. The CDR3 region has the DNA TGTGCCTGGAGCCCCGGTCTCTACGAGCAGTACTTC. The rearrangement joins TRBV30 to TRBJ2-7; D gene unclear. The CDR3 spans 12 residues. Deletions cut 3 bases from V and 3 bases from J, with 9 bases between. Germline CDR1 GTSNPN, CDR2 SVGIG (reference sequence).

The chain has TRBV4-2 and TRBJ2-5, with 8 nucleotides matching TRBD2. With 1 base clipped from V and 4 bases from J, the junction kept 5 bases outside the gene matches. The length of the CDR3 is 15 residues. The germline gives CDR1 LGHNA, CDR2 YNFKEQ. CDR3 residues: CASSQASGRLETQYF. The CDR3 DNA sequence: TGTGCCAGCAGCCAAGCGAGCGGGAGATTAGAGACCCAGTACTTC.

V and J are TRBV18 and TRBJ1-6; possible D gene TRBD1, 6 bases. This CDR3 region has 15 residues. Germline V CDR1 and CDR2: KGHSH, LQKENI. Trimming left V 3 bases short and J 10 bases short, with 16 bases between. CDR3 region: CASSPGQKSFSPLHF. The DNA for the CDR3 is TGTGCCAGCTCACCCGGACAGAAATCATTCTCACCCCTCCACTTT. The variable domain in full, with the rest retrieved from reference TRBV18 and TRBJ1-6, is NAGVMQNPRHLVRRRGQEARLRCSPMKGHSHVYWYRQLPEEGLKFMVYLQKENIIDESGMPKERFSAEFPKEGPSILRIQQVVRGDSAAYFCASSPGQKSFSPLHFGNGTRLTVT.

The J gene is TRBJ2-7, the V gene TRBV5-6, with D possibly being TRBD2 (6 bases). This CDR3 is built from 14 residues. From germline, CDR1 is SGHDT and CDR2 YYEEEE. Trimming pared 4 bases from V and 2 bases from J, leaving 13 bases between. The chain's CDR3 is CASSLLREAYEQYF. The DNA of the CDR3 is TGTGCCAGCAGCCTACTGAGGGAGGCCTACGAGCAGTACTTC.

This sequence joins TRBV19 and TRBJ2-1; no clear D gene. The CDR3 is 11 amino acids. Germline V CDR1 and CDR2: LNHDA, SQIVND (reference sequence). V dropped 1 base and J dropped 9 bases, with 4 bases sitting between them. The CDR3 DNA follows: TGTGCCAGTAGTATAGCGCGTGAGCAGTTCTTC. This gives the protein CASSIAREQFF.

V and J are TRBV5-1 and TRBJ1-4, with 10 bases matching TRBD1. With V trimmed by 4 bases and J by 7 bases, 10 bases remained unmatched. The CDR3 loop spans 16 amino acids. Germline values: CDR1 SGHRS, CDR2 YFSETQ. The CDR3 sequence: CASSRYGQGDGEKLFF. Here the CDR3 DNA reads TGCGCCAGCAGCCGATACGGACAGGGGGACGGTGAAAAACTGTTTTTT.

Here the CDR3 reads CASSLLAGGRNTQYF. CDR3 nucleotides: TGTGCCAGCAGCTTGTTAGCGGGGGGTCGGAATACGCAGTATTTT. The rearrangement uses TRBV7-9 and TRBJ2-3; 10 bases align to TRBD2. The CDR3 totals 15 residues. Germline values: CDR1 SEHNR, CDR2 FQNEAQ (reference sequence). Trimming at V came to 3 bases and at J to 7 bases, leaving 7 bases not matched to a gene.

The rearrangement links TRBV30 to TRBJ1-1; maybe TRBD1 (6 bases). The germline V gene has CDR1 GTSNPN and CDR2 SVGIG (reference sequence). V was cut by 2 bases and J by 3 bases, with 10 bases left in between. The CDR3 is 13 residues long. Written as DNA, the CDR3 is TGTGCCTGGAGTTATGGGGGCTACACTGAAGCTTTCTTT. It codes for CAWSYGGYTEAFF.

The J gene is TRBJ1-5, the V gene TRBV5-1; the D is unclear. CDR1 and CDR2 from the germline V gene are SGHRS and YFSETQ. V lost 1 base and J 5 bases, leaving 10 bases between the germline ends. The CDR3 totals 14 residues. The CDR3 region is CASSLSVGDQPQHF. The DNA of the CDR3 is TGCGCCAGCAGCTTGAGTGTGGGAGATCAGCCCCAGCATTTT.

CDR3 sequence (DNA): TGTGCCAGCAGATCCGGGACAGGGGGCGCGGGAGGCTACACCTTC. Translated, it gives CASRSGTGGAGGYTF. The V and J genes are TRBV7-2 and TRBJ1-2; 12 bases agree with TRBD1. This CDR3 is built from 15 residues. Germline V gene data show CDR1 as SGHTA and CDR2 as FQGNSA. After removal of 6 bases from V and 8 bases from J, the junction contained 10 bases not matched to a gene.

This chain links TRBV19 with TRBJ1-1, with a possible D match to TRBD1 (6 bases). This CDR3 comprises 17 residues. Germline CDR1 and CDR2: LNHDA and SQIVND (reference sequence). The V gene lost 7 bases and the J gene lost 0 bases, with 21 bases spanning the gap. The CDR3 coding sequence is TGTGCCAGTACCCCCGACGTAGGGGGGCTCCTGAACACTGAAGCTTTCTTT. The encoded protein is CASTPDVGGLLNTEAFF.

The V call is TRBV10-3, the J call TRBJ2-7, with unresolved D. Deletions cut 0 bases from V and 3 bases from J, with 9 bases between. Germline V gene lookup returns CDR1 ENHRY and CDR2 SYGVKD. This CDR3 comprises 14 residues. The CDR3 protein is CAISESGLGYEQYF. The CDR3 DNA follows: TGTGCCATCAGTGAGTCAGGGTTGGGCTACGAGCAGTACTTC.

The chain links TRBV30 to TRBJ2-7; 9 bases fit TRBD1. Looked up from germline, CDR1 is GTSNPN and CDR2 is SVGIG (reference sequence). CDR3 length: 16 residues. V gave up 2 bases and J gave up 0 bases; unmatched junction bases: 8. The CDR3 coding sequence is TGTGCCTGGAGTCCTCCGGGACAGGGAAGCTCCTACGAGCAGTACTTC. Translating gives CAWSPPGQGSSYEQYF.

This chain connects TRBV6-5 to TRBJ2-3; D is undetermined. Trimming cost V 0 bases and J 3 bases, with 13 bases left between them. The CDR3 length is 16 residues. Germline lookup yields CDR1 MNHEY and CDR2 SVGAGI. CDR3 residues: CASSYSSRSRTDTQYF. As DNA, the CDR3 is TGTGCCAGCAGTTACTCGAGCAGGTCGAGGACAGATACGCAGTATTTT.